The clone carrying this T cell receptor beta chain was seen repeatedly, ten times or more. As yet, its antigen is unknown. In TCRdb, the multiplex PCR reads were re-called with MiXCR into one record per CDR3 protein. The sample contains tens of thousands of distinct CDR3 sequences, roughly a fifth of which appear only once. CDR3 size: 17 residues. Germline V lookup: CDR1 MGHRA, CDR2 YSYEKL. Trimming removed 0 bases at V and 1 base at J, with 14 bases between. The data are from a study of breast tumors, draining lymph nodes, adjacent tissues. Study findings and constraints: Luminal-like breast cancer showed significantly higher tumor–nontumor repertoire similarity than basal-like.

Axillary draining lymph nodes of breast cancer patients supplied the node samples. The sequenced material came from axillary lymph node tissue. The receptor comes from a female donor with breast cancer. Some clones in this sample may be carry-over from other donors' samples. The V call is TRBV4-1, the J call TRBJ2-3; D might be TRBD2 (7 bases). In DNA, the CDR3 is TGCGCCAGCAGCCAAGATATCGGGGGGCGAGGCACAGATACGCAGTATTTT. It encodes CASSQDIGGRGTDTQYF.